This TCR beta chain is from a study of PD-1 blockade in classical Hodgkin lymphoma. The wider study: Patients in the cohort were put on intravenous nivolumab, 3 mg/kg every 2 weeks. The study, taken as a whole, reports: Patients starting nivolumab less than 1 year after ASCT had lower diversity and were excluded from later analyses. Reports indicated that newly diagnosed patients had lower baseline TCR diversity than healthy donors did. Newly diagnosed patients had diversity similar to the baseline diversity of complete responders.

After autologous stem cell transplantation all patients relapsed, and prior brentuximab vedotin exposure differed between cohorts. Magnetic negative selection isolated CD8+ T cells from thawed PBMCs. Profiled with immunoSEQ multiplex PCR; TCRdb holds only in-frame clones, not every one. The data show about 1,900 clones, approximately 82% seen once. V was cut by 0 bases and J by 8 bases, with 19 bases left in between. This CDR3 is built from 16 residues. CDR1 is ENHRY and CDR2 is SYGVKD in the germline V gene. With regard to this clone: The antigen is undetermined.

Sequences were derived from CD8+ T cells from blood, sampled at baseline. V and J are TRBV10-3 and TRBJ1-2; maybe TRBD1 (5 bases). This clonotype was obtained from a human donor with classical Hodgkin lymphoma. The CDR3 DNA reads TGTGCCATCAGTGAGTCTCCCAATGGCAGGGATAACGGCTACACCTTC. This codes for CAISESPNGRDNGYTF.